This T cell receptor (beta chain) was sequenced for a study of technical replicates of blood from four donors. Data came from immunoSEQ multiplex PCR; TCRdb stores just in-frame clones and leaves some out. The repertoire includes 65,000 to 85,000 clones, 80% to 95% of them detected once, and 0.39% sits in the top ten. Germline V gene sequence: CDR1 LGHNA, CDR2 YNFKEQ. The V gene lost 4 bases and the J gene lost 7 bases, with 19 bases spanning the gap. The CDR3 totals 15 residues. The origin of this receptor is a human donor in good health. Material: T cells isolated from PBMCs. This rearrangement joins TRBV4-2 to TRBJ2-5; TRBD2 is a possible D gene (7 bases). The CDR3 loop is CASSRFRGSGGTQYF. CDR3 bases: TGTGCCAGCAGCCGATTTAGGGGGTCGGGGGGGACCCAGTACTTC.